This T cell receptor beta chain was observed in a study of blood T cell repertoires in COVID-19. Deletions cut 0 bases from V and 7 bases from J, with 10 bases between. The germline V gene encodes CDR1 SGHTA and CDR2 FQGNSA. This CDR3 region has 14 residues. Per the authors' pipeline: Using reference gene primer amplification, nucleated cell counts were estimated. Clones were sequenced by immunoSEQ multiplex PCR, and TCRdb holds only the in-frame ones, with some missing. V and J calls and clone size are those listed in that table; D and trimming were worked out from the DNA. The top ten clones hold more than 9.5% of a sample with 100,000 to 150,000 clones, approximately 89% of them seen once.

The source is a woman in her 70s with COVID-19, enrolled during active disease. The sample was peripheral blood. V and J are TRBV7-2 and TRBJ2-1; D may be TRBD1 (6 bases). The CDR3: CASSLARRGNEQFF. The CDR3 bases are TGTGCCAGCAGCTTAGCGCGTAGGGGGAATGAGCAGTTCTTC. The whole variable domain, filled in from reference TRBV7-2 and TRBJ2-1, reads GAGVSQSPSNKVTEKGKDVELRCDPISGHTALYWYRQSLGQGLEFLIYFQGNSAPDKSGLPSDRFSAERTGGSVSTLTIQRTQQEDSAVYLCASSLARRGNEQFFGPGTRLTVL.